What follows are 3 T cell receptor beta chains derived from one specimen sequenced in a study of T cell clonality in common variable immunodeficiency. Study results and limitations: Reportedly, TCR beta sequences from common variable immunodeficiency showed fewer deletions and N-nucleotide insertions.

The repertoire was sequenced with immunoSEQ multiplex PCR; TCRdb's copy has only in-frame clones and lacks some. Altogether 25,000 to 30,000 clones were found in the sample, and no singletons occur. These TCRs' antigens remain unknown. Input material: peripheral blood mononuclear cells. The receptor set was obtained from a human donor with common variable immunodeficiency.

Details on this clone: The DNA ends 3 residues before the CDR3 does, and the rest of the CDR3 is filled in from the germline J gene. The chain employs TRBV6-1 and TRBJ1-2; 9 bases agree with TRBD1. Germline V gene lookup returns CDR1 MNHNS and CDR2 SASEGT. Unmatched junction bases numbered 7, after V lost 4 bases and J lost 1 base. The CDR3 length is 16 residues. CDR3 DNA, as far as it was read: TGTGCCAGCAGTGCTCACAGGGGGCGCGGTAACTATGGC. It yields the protein CASSAHRGRGNYG. The complete CDR3 sequence is CASSAHRGRGNYGYTF.

This clone was found a few times. The CDR3 is CASSIGWGGHGNQPQHF. The part of the CDR3 DNA that was read is TGTGCCAGTAGTATCGGCTGGGGGGGGCATGGCAATCAGCCC. The chain recombines TRBV19 with TRBJ1-5; weak D call: TRBD1 (6 bases). With the read ending 3 residues before the CDR3 end, the germline J gene is used to fill in that end. Trimming left V 3 bases short and J 2 bases short, with 17 bases between. This CDR3 region has 17 residues. CDR1 is LNHDA and CDR2 is SQIVND in the germline V gene (reference sequence).

For this clone: The read ends 3 residues before the CDR3 terminus; that terminus is restored from the germline J gene. The V and J genes are TRBV19 and TRBJ2-3; D is possibly TRBD2 (6 bases). V was clipped by 3 bases and J by 1 base, with 8 bases between them. CDR1 is LNHDA and CDR2 is SQIVND in the germline V gene (reference sequence). This CDR3 has 14 residues. Incomplete CDR3 DNA: TGTGCCAGTAGTATTAGCGGTCGCACAGATACG. Its protein is CASSISGRTDT. The whole CDR3 sequence reads CASSISGRTDTQYF.